These 8 T cell receptor beta chains came from one sample sequenced in a study of T cells in Graves' hyperthyroidism and ophthalmopathy. RNA transcripts provided the source from which TCR beta CDR3 regions were amplified. HTBI primers drove first-round RT-PCR of the TCR CDR3. TCRdb reanalysed the multiplex PCR reads using MiXCR and keeps one entry per CDR3 protein. The sample holds under 650,000 distinct CDR3 sequences, 15% to 20% seen once. Sequencing used blood. The source is a woman aged 25-40 years with Graves' hyperthyroidism.

This chain connects TRBV5-5 to TRBJ1-5, with a weak D call TRBD1 (5 bases). CDR3 size: 18 residues. Trimming cost V 2 bases and J 6 bases, with 24 bases left between them. In germline, CDR1 is SGHKS, CDR2 YYEKEE (reference sequence). The CDR3 DNA reads TGTGCCAGCAGCTTATCCGGGACGAAAGTTGGAGGGCCTCAGCCCCAGCATTTT. Translation gives CASSLSGTKVGGPQPQHF. The variable domain in full, with the rest retrieved from reference TRBV5-5 and TRBJ1-5, is DAGVTQSPTHLIKTRGQQVTLRCSPISGHKSVSWYQQVLGQGPQFIFQYYEKEERGRGNFPDRFSARQFPNYSSELNVNALLLGDSALYLCASSLSGTKVGGPQPQHFGDGTRLSIL.

This clonotype appeared many times. The chain employs TRBV5-5 and TRBJ2-1; TRBD2 agrees at 11 bases. V gave up 5 bases and J gave up 4 bases; unmatched junction bases: 5. CDR1 is SGHKS and CDR2 is YYEKEE in the germline V gene (reference sequence). This CDR3 spans 15 amino acids. CDR3 bases: TGTGCCAGCAGGCCCGGGACTAGCGGATACAATGAGCAGTTCTTC. It translates to CASRPGTSGYNEQFF. Based on the CDR3 plus reference TRBV5-5 and TRBJ2-1, the full variable domain is DAGVTQSPTHLIKTRGQQVTLRCSPISGHKSVSWYQQVLGQGPQFIFQYYEKEERGRGNFPDRFSARQFPNYSSELNVNALLLGDSALYLCASRPGTSGYNEQFFGPGTRLTVL.

This clonotype has only a few counts. The chain is built from TRBV18 and TRBJ1-1; TRBD1 aligns across 11 bases. The V gene's germline CDR1 is KGHSH and CDR2 LQKENI. J was trimmed by 0 bases and V by 6 bases; bases with no gene match: 9. CDR3 length: 17 amino acids. Written as DNA, the CDR3 is TGTGCCAGCTCCCATAGGGGACAGGGGGTGATGAACACTGAAGCTTTCTTT. This sequence encodes CASSHRGQGVMNTEAFF.

The CDR3 protein is CASSPIPGTASYEQYF. The CDR3 nucleotides are TGTGCCAGCAGCCCAATACCCGGGACAGCCAGCTACGAGCAGTACTTC. The chain uses TRBV3-1 and TRBJ2-7; 7 bases are a match to TRBD1. J was trimmed by 3 bases and V by 4 bases; bases with no gene match: 12. Germline V lookup: CDR1 LGHDT, CDR2 YNNKEL (reference sequence). CDR3 length equals 16 residues.

This clonotype was found many times. The V and J genes are TRBV5-6 and TRBJ2-1; possible D gene TRBD1, 6 bases. Germline V gene sequence: CDR1 SGHDT, CDR2 YYEEEE. The V end lost 2 bases, the J end lost 8 bases, and 11 bases lay between the germline ends. The CDR3 contains 13 residues. CDR3 sequence: CASSFGTIDEQFF. Written as DNA, the CDR3 is TGTGCCAGCAGCTTTGGGACAATTGATGAGCAGTTCTTC.

Many counts were recorded for this clonotype. The V and J genes are TRBV28 and TRBJ2-1; D may be TRBD1 (5 bases). The CDR3 is made up of 15 amino acids. Germline CDR1 is MDHEN and CDR2 is SYDVKM. Trimming shortened V by 6 bases and J by 0 bases, and 12 bases separated the two germline ends. The DNA of the CDR3 is TGTGCCAGCAGGACAACAGGCAGCTCCTACAATGAGCAGTTCTTC. It codes for CASRTTGSSYNEQFF.

This clonotype was counted many times. This chain connects TRBV12-3 or TRBV12-4 to TRBJ2-5; D remains unclear. Trimming took 5 bases from V and 2 from J, leaving 18 bases between them. The CDR3 covers 16 residues. The CDR3 DNA sequence: TGTGCCAGCAGTCCATCCTCAGGACGGGTTCAAGAGACCCAGTACTTC. This sequence encodes CASSPSSGRVQETQYF.

The chain has TRBV6-2 or TRBV6-3 and TRBJ2-7; tentative D call: TRBD1 (6 bases). The CDR3 sequence is 13 residues long. V shed 7 bases and J shed 5 bases, with 15 bases lying between them. Looked up from germline, CDR1 is MNHEY and CDR2 is SVGEGT. The CDR3 reads CASTTGFINEQYF. Here the CDR3 DNA reads TGTGCCAGCACTACAGGGTTTATCAACGAGCAGTACTTC.